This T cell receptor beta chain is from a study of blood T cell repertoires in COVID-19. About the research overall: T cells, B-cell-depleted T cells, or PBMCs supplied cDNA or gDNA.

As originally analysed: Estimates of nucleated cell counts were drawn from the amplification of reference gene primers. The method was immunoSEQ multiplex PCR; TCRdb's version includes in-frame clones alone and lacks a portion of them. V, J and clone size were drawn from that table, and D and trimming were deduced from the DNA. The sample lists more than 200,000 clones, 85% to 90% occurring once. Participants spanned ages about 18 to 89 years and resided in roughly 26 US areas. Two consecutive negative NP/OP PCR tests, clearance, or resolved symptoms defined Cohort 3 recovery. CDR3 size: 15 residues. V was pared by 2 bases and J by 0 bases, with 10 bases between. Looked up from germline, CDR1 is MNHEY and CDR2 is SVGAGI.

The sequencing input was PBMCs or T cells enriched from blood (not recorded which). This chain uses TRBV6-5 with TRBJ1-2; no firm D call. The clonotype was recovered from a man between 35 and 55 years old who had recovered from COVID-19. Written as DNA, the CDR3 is TGTGCCAGCAGTTACACCTCCGGTCCTAACTATGGCTACACCTTC. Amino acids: CASSYTSGPNYGYTF.